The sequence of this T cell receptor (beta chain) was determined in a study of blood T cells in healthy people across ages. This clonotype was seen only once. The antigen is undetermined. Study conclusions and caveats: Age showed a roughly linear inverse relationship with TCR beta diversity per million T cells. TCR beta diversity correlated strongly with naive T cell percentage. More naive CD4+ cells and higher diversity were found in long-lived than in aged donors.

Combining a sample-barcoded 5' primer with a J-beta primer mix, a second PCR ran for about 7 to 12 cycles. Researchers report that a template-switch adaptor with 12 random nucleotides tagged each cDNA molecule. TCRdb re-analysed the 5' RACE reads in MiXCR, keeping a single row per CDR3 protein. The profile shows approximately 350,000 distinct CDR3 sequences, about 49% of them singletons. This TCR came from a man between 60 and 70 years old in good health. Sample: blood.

The CDR3 region is CASSLGSGHSSEKYF. The CDR3 bases are TGTGCCAGCAGCTTAGGGTCGGGCCACTCCTCGGAGAAGTACTTC. The chain couples TRBV7-2 to TRBJ2-5; D ambiguous. V lost 1 base and J lost 12, with 21 bases in between. CDR1 is SGHTA, CDR2 FQGNSA, per germline. CDR3 size: 15 residues.